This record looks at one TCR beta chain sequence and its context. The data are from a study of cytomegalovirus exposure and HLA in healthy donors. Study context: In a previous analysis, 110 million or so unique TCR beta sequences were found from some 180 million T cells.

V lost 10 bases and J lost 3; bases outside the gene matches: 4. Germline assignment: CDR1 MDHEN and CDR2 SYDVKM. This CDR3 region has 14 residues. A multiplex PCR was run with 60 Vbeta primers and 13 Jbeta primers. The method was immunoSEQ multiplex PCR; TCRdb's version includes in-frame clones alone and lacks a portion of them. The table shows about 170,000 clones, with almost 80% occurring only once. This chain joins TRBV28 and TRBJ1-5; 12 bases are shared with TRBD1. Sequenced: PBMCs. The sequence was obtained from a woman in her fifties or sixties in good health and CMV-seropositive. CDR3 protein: CATTGQGANQPQHF. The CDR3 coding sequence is TGTGCCACCACGGGACAGGGGGCCAATCAGCCCCAGCATTTT. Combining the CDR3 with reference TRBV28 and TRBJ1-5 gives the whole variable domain DVKVTQSSRYLVKRTGEKVFLECVQDMDHENMFWYRQDPGLGLRLIYFSYDVKMKEKGDIPEGYSVSREKKERFSLILESASTNQTSMYLCATTGQGANQPQHFGDGTRLSIL.